The 5 T cell receptor beta chains presented below share a single source sample, sequenced in a study of blood T cell repertoires in COVID-19. The protocol was immunoSEQ multiplex PCR, while the TCRdb copy is restricted to in-frame clones and leaves out a portion. The sample lists 270,000 or so clones; 83% were seen once. What was sequenced was peripheral blood. All receptors derive from a woman between 50 and 59 years old who had recovered from COVID-19.

The chain recombines TRBV28 with TRBJ2-7; 8 nucleotides line up with TRBD1. Per germline, CDR1 MDHEN and CDR2 SYDVKM. Trimming removed 6 bases from V and 2 bases from J; junction bases left unmatched: 3. The CDR3 is made up of 13 amino acids. This CDR3 is CASSRQGPYEQYF. CDR3 coding DNA: TGTGCCAGCAGCCGACAGGGGCCCTACGAGCAGTACTTC.

The V and J genes are TRBV5-1 and TRBJ2-3; 14 bases map to TRBD2. This CDR3 is built from 16 residues. CDR1 is SGHRS, CDR2 YFSETQ, per germline. The V segment lost 3 bases and the J segment 8 bases; nucleotides outside the gene matches: 8. The CDR3 DNA sequence: TGCGCCAGCAGCTCCCGACTAGCGGGGGGGCCTGGTACGCAGTATTTT. Residues: CASSSRLAGGPGTQYF.

The chain carries TRBV12-3 or TRBV12-4 and TRBJ2-1, with TRBD1 as a possible D gene (6 bases). The V and J ends lost 7 bases and 9 bases respectively, with 16 bases between them. The CDR3 runs 13 residues. CDR3 region: CASTVGSRGEQFF. CDR3 sequence (DNA): TGTGCCAGCACAGTAGGGTCCAGGGGTGAGCAGTTCTTC.

CDR3 in DNA: TGTGCCAGCTCAGGCCTTGGAGGGTACGAGCAGTACTTC. This translates into CASSGLGGYEQYF. The V and J genes are TRBV18 and TRBJ2-7; D is perhaps TRBD2 (6 bases). V lost 5 bases and J 4 bases, leaving 12 bases between the germline ends. Germline assignment: CDR1 KGHSH and CDR2 LQKENI. The CDR3 loop spans 13 amino acids.

The chain combines TRBV19 with TRBJ1-4, with D possibly TRBD1 on 6 matching bases. CDR1 and CDR2 from the germline V gene are LNHDA and SQIVND (reference sequence). The CDR3 runs 15 residues. The germline V and J ends were trimmed by 7 bases and 5 bases, with 17 bases remaining between them. The CDR3 DNA follows: TGTGCCAGTAAGCGGGACACTCGGAAAAATGAAAAACTGTTTTTT. This translates into CASKRDTRKNEKLFF.